This TCR beta chain was identified in a study of T cells in Graves' hyperthyroidism and ophthalmopathy (dated by TCRdb to between 2018 and 2021). Background on the whole study: TCR V-J signatures able to tell the groups apart were searched for in a discovery cohort of 95 to 100 patients, of whom 43 had Graves' ophthalmopathy and 57 had stable Graves' hyperthyroidism. In about 6 Graves' hyperthyroidism patients, the study also compared T-cell repertoires from thyroid tissue with T-cell repertoires from blood. According to the paper, TCR Vbeta CDR3 sequencing was carried out on 135 peripheral blood samples, which came from 40 to 45 ophthalmopathy, 75 or so hyperthyroidism and about 17 progressor patients. The approximately 98 discovery patients were randomly divided into training and test sets at a 7:3 ratio. An independent validation cohort of under 20 hyperthyroidism patients and 15 or so patients who later progressed to ophthalmopathy tested prospective prediction of ophthalmopathy. Following sampling, methimazole starting at 30 mg daily was given to hyperthyroidism patients, and high-dose intravenous methylprednisolone was given to ophthalmopathy patients. Findings and caveats that apply to the study as a whole: No statistical method was used to fix the sample size in advance, and group allocation was not hidden from the investigators. A model built on a 13 V-J signature distinguished ophthalmopathy from stable hyperthyroidism, reaching around 87% sensitivity and under 84% specificity in cross-validation and 80%/75% in testing. Most expanded thyroid clonotypes (frequency above 0.001) were also detected in blood, a finding suggesting that blood repertoires may reflect thyroid immune responses. In validation, the model predicted progression to ophthalmopathy a median of roughly six months before onset, with approximately 68% sensitivity and almost 75% specificity.

The CDR1 and CDR2 encoded by the germline V gene are MDHEN and SYDVKM. CDR3 length: 15 amino acids, cysteine to phenylalanine. Only the CDR3 portion is preserved as DNA: 45 bases, with reading frame beginning at the first base. Trimming takes 6 bases off V and 7 bases off J; junction bases not matched to a gene: 12. Amplification of TCR beta CDR3 regions was carried out from RNA transcripts. A first-round RT-PCR of the TCR CDR3 used the HTBI primer set with the Qiagen OneStep RT-PCR kit. Libraries were constructed in a second round of multiplex PCR, after which size selection and purification were carried out. Libraries were sequenced paired-end with 100 bp reads on an Illumina HiSeq2000. On the authors' methods: SOAPnuke was used to process the raw data, removing reads that contained adapters or uncalled bases, had a mean Phred below 15, or lacked an exact match to the constant primer or identifier. COPE v1.2.5 was used to merge high-quality paired reads, and clonotypes were defined as unique nucleotide sequences. MiTCR v1.1 was used to align clonotypes to the IMGT TRBV, TRBD and TRBJ reference segments. Only V-J combinations with frequency above 0.0001, covering roughly 99% of repertoires, were analysed. A TCS score was defined as the ratio of F50 (clonal expansion) to E x V (chaos), with BLOSUM62-based TCRdist applied between CDR3 peptides within each V-J. Welch's t-statistics and random forest reduced around 550 V-J features to some 14, which were used in a naive Bayes classifier (R e1071). Thyroid-blood repertoire similarity was quantified with the Morisita-Horn index. TCRdb trimmed public reads at Q25 via fastp, called clones via MiXCR and kept in-frame beta chains. Each record represents a unique CDR3 protein, reported with the most common genes and DNA among its rows. These V and J calls rely on TCRdb rather than the paper's analysis. The sample table shows a few hundred thousand distinct CDR3 sequences, and 46% are seen once. Of the sample, roughly 7.7% falls within the top ten clones.

This clonotype was picked up many times. Its antigen is unknown. Per-nucleotide qualities are absent, and no much larger clonotype sits a single base away. Graves' hyperthyroidism was defined as stable when no progression to ophthalmopathy occurred over 18 months of follow-up. Hyperthyroidism patients were newly diagnosed, had a disease duration of under 2 months, and were aged 18 to 65 years. Exclusion was applied to patients with uncontrolled infections, other autoimmune diseases, pregnancy or lactation. Diagnoses relied on clinical symptoms, serum thyroxine and TRAb, thyroid ultrasound and orbital computed tomography. Total RNA was extracted with Trizol reagent, and quality was checked on an Agilent 2100 Bioanalyzer.

This receptor chain uses TRBV28 and TRBJ1-2; TRBD1 agrees with 9 junctional bases. The sequenced sample was peripheral blood or thyroid tissue (not recorded which). This sequence originates from a woman younger than 30 with Graves' hyperthyroidism. CDR3 sequence: CASSRPGTGKVGYTF. The nucleotide sequence is given as TGTGCCAGCAGCCGTCCCGGGACAGGGAAGGTTGGCTACACCTTC.